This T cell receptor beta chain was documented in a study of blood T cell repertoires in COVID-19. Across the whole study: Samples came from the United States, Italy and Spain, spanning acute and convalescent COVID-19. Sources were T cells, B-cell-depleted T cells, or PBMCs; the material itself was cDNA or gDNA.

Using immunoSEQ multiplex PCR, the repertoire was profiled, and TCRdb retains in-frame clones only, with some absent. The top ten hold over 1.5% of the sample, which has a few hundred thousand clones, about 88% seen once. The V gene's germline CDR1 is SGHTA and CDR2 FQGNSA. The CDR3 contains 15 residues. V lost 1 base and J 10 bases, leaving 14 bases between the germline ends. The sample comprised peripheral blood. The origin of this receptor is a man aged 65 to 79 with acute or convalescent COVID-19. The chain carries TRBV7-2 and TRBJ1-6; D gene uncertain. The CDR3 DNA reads TGTGCCAGCAGCTTAGTAGGACCCAGCGGGTCACCCCTCCACTTT. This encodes CASSLVGPSGSPLHF. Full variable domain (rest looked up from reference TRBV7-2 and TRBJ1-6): GAGVSQSPSNKVTEKGKDVELRCDPISGHTALYWYRQSLGQGLEFLIYFQGNSAPDKSGLPSDRFSAERTGGSVSTLTIQRTQQEDSAVYLCASSLVGPSGSPLHFGNGTRLTVT.